This entry lists 29 T cell receptor beta chains sequenced from one sample in a study of Ad26.COV2.S vaccination and SARS-CoV-2 variants (dated by TCRdb to the early 2020s). Preparation of the library involved the immunoSEQ multiplex PCR assay. TCRdb holds this immuneACCESS table with in-frame rearrangements only. Some clones are missing; in checked studies, unresolved V genes explain under half, and the rest has no known cause. This sample lists about 350,000 clones; 88% were detected once. The ten most abundant clones make up 6.4% of the sample. What this sample's treatment or condition label stands for: around 19 received Ad26.COV2.S at low or high dose, single or two shots; about five received placebo; per-sample allocation not given. Repertoires of vaccine and placebo recipients were sequenced from samples taken on day 63 after the first injection. Sequenced here: peripheral blood, sampled in a trial of Ad26.COV2.S vaccine versus placebo. All receptors derive from a person between 18 and 59 years old who received the Ad26.COV2.S COVID-19 vaccine or a placebo.

The V gene is TRBV6-4, the J gene TRBJ2-2; a weak D match, TRBD2 (7 bases). The CDR3 consists of 16 residues. The V gene lost 0 bases and the J gene lost 0 bases, with 8 bases spanning the gap. Germline lookup yields CDR1 MRHNA and CDR2 SNTAGT. CDR3 bases: TGTGCCAGCAGTGACTCCGGGGGGCCGAACACCGGGGAGCTGTTTTTT. Amino acids: CASSDSGGPNTGELFF.

The V and J genes are TRBV19 and TRBJ1-2, with D hard to call. V lost 6 bases to trimming and J lost 1 base, with 24 bases between them. The CDR3 length is 18 residues. The germline V gene encodes CDR1 LNHDA and CDR2 SQIVND (reference sequence). The DNA for the CDR3 is TGTGCCAGTAGACCCACCGGGTTTGACTCTATTGGTAACTATGGCTACACCTTC. This encodes CASRPTGFDSIGNYGYTF.

The chain links TRBV7-9 to TRBJ2-2; 9 bases match TRBD1. The trim removed 4 bases at V and 6 bases at J, leaving 0 bases unmatched. This CDR3 is built from 13 residues. The germline gives CDR1 SEHNR, CDR2 FQNEAQ (reference sequence). The CDR3 loop is CASSWTGAGELFF. For the CDR3, the DNA is TGTGCCAGCAGCTGGACAGGGGCCGGGGAGCTGTTTTTT.

This sequence joins TRBV3-1 (or the pseudogene TRBV3-2) and TRBJ2-1, with 12 bases identical to TRBD2. The CDR3 contains 16 residues. CDR1 is LGHDT, CDR2 YNNKEL, per germline (reference sequence). After removal of 0 bases from V and 7 bases from J, the junction contained 4 bases not matched to a gene. In DNA form, the CDR3 reads TGTGCCAGCAGCCAAGATCGAACTAGCGGGAGGAATGAGCAGTTCTTC. Residues: CASSQDRTSGRNEQFF.

This chain connects TRBV27 to TRBJ1-5; D is perhaps TRBD1 (6 bases). This CDR3 region has 16 residues. The V gene's germline CDR1 is MNHEY and CDR2 SMNVEV (reference sequence). V was clipped by 2 bases and J by 7 bases, with 18 bases between them. The CDR3 reads CASSLIGGEVQQPQHF. CDR3 sequence (DNA): TGTGCCAGCAGTTTAATCGGGGGCGAGGTACAGCAGCCCCAGCATTTT.

The chain is built from TRBV7-9 and TRBJ1-4; weak D call: TRBD1 (5 bases). V gave up 1 base and J gave up 5 bases, with 11 bases separating them. This CDR3 is built from 15 residues. In germline, CDR1 is SEHNR, CDR2 FQNEAQ (reference sequence). CDR3 protein: CASSLVDRGNEKLFF. The CDR3, as DNA: TGTGCCAGCAGCTTAGTTGACAGAGGCAATGAAAAACTGTTTTTT.

The V call is TRBV29-1, the J call TRBJ2-1, with 10 positions matching TRBD2. V was clipped by 5 bases and J by 6 bases; unmatched bases: 7. Germline CDR1 is SQVTM and CDR2 is ANQGSEA. CDR3 length: 14 amino acids. The CDR3: CSVTAGGPSNEQFF. The CDR3 DNA is TGCAGCGTTACAGCGGGAGGGCCGAGCAATGAGCAGTTCTTC.

V is TRBV30 and J is TRBJ2-1; TRBD2 aligns across 8 bases. J was trimmed by 8 bases and V by 0 bases; bases with no gene match: 9. Germline CDR1 and CDR2: GTSNPN and SVGIG (reference sequence). This CDR3 contains 15 residues. CDR3 amino acids: CAWSVSDSGGDEQFF. The CDR3, as DNA: TGTGCCTGGAGTGTAAGCGACAGCGGGGGTGATGAGCAGTTCTTC.

The chain couples TRBV4-1 to TRBJ2-1; D possibly uses TRBD1 or TRBD2 (5 bases each). Germline CDR1 and CDR2: MGHRA and YSYEKL. Trimming took 3 bases from V and 6 from J, leaving 18 bases between them. This CDR3 has 16 amino acids. CDR3 DNA: TGCGCCAGCAGCCACACCGGGCAGGGACGGGTCAATGAGCAGTTCTTC. Protein sequence: CASSHTGQGRVNEQFF.

This clone showed up just once. In DNA, the CDR3 is TGCAGTGCTAGTGATCGGCGGGTGAGCAATCAGCCCCAGCATTTT. It encodes CSASDRRVSNQPQHF. This sequence joins TRBV20-1 and TRBJ1-5; the D is unclear. From germline, CDR1 is DFQATT and CDR2 SNEGSKA (reference sequence). Trimming left V 3 bases short and J 1 base short, with 13 bases between. This CDR3 comprises 15 residues.

This rearrangement joins TRBV15 to TRBJ2-6, with unresolved D. The CDR3 spans 16 residues. Germline values: CDR1 LNHNV, CDR2 YYDKDF (reference sequence). The V and J ends lost 0 bases and 0 bases respectively, with 6 bases between them. The CDR3 sequence: CATSRDRISGANVLTF. The CDR3 DNA is TGTGCCACCAGCAGAGATAGGATCTCTGGGGCCAACGTCCTGACTTTC.

The rearrangement uses TRBV27 and TRBJ2-2; 12 bases map to TRBD2. The CDR3 totals 16 residues. Germline V gene lookup returns CDR1 MNHEY and CDR2 SMNVEV (reference sequence). J gave up 5 bases and V 8 bases, and 9 bases lay outside the gene matches. In DNA form, the CDR3 reads TGTGCCAGCGTCCGTCTAGCGGGAGGGGGGACCGGGGAGCTGTTTTTT. Amino acid sequence: CASVRLAGGGTGELFF.

The rearrangement uses TRBV7-2 and TRBJ2-3; 12 bases align to TRBD2. V dropped 2 bases and J dropped 4; count of bases not matched to a gene: 13. Germline V lookup: CDR1 SGHTA, CDR2 FQGNSA. The CDR3 runs 19 residues. CDR3 DNA: TGTGCCAGCAGCTTATGGCCCTCTAGCGGGGGGGCAGTCTCAGATACGCAGTATTTT. Translating it yields CASSLWPSSGGAVSDTQYF.

The chain carries TRBV2 and TRBJ2-7; D unresolved. V was clipped by 6 bases and J by 3 bases, with 6 bases between them. CDR3 length equals 11 residues. Germline V lookup: CDR1 SNHLY, CDR2 FYNNEI. CDR3 in DNA: TGTGCCAGCAGGATGTTCTACGAGCAGTACTTC. Translated: CASRMFYEQYF.

The CDR3 region is CASSRRTVGNTEAFF. The CDR3 DNA is TGTGCCAGCAGCCGGAGGACAGTAGGGAACACTGAAGCTTTCTTT. V gene TRBV7-6 combines with J gene TRBJ1-1; a weak D match, TRBD1 (6 bases). V was shortened by 5 bases and J by 1 base, with 14 bases between the two germline ends. The CDR3 runs 15 residues. The V gene's germline CDR1 is SGHVS and CDR2 FNYEAQ.

The chain is built from TRBV20-1 and TRBJ2-1; no clear D gene. The V gene's germline CDR1 is DFQATT and CDR2 SNEGSKA (reference sequence). Trimming removed 7 bases from V and 6 bases from J, with 7 bases in between. There are 10 residues in the CDR3. The CDR3 DNA reads TGCAGTGTTAACGGCAATGAGCAGTTCTTC. This codes for CSVNGNEQFF.

J is TRBJ1-1 and V is TRBV7-8; D may be TRBD1 (5 bases). Germline lookup yields CDR1 SGHVS and CDR2 FQNEAQ. The CDR3 runs to 17 residues. Between the trimmed V and J ends, which lost 3 bases and 0 bases, there was a span of 17 bases. DNA of the CDR3: TGTGCCAGCAGCTTTGAGGGGAGGTTATTGGTGAACACTGAAGCTTTCTTT. Protein: CASSFEGRLLVNTEAFF.

The V gene is TRBV28, the J gene TRBJ1-5; D remains unclear. Trimming removed 5 bases at V and 2 bases at J, with 10 bases between. CDR3 length: 14 amino acids. Germline lookup yields CDR1 MDHEN and CDR2 SYDVKM. The CDR3 spells CASSPGSGNQPQHF. In nucleotides, the CDR3 is TGTGCCAGCAGTCCAGGTAGTGGCAATCAGCCCCAGCATTTT.

This sequence joins TRBV9 and TRBJ1-3; 8 bases fit TRBD1. The CDR3 contains 18 residues. In germline, CDR1 is SGDLS, CDR2 YYNGEE. J lost 3 bases, V lost 2 bases, and 13 bases had no gene match. CDR3 sequence: CASSVAPSGGAGGNTIYF. DNA of the CDR3: TGTGCCAGCAGCGTCGCCCCGTCAGGGGGCGCAGGTGGAAACACCATATATTTT.

CDR3 region: CASSFGGLGDQPQHF. CDR3 nucleotide sequence: TGTGCCAGCAGCTTTGGCGGATTGGGCGATCAGCCCCAGCATTTT. The V and J genes are TRBV7-3 and TRBJ1-5; D call uncertain. Germline CDR1 and CDR2: SGHTA and FQGTGA. The CDR3 sequence is 15 residues long. Trimming took 3 bases from V and 5 from J, leaving 14 bases between them. Based on the CDR3 plus reference TRBV7-3 and TRBJ1-5, the full variable domain is GAGVSQTPSNKVTEKGKYVELRCDPISGHTALYWYRQSLGQGPEFLIYFQGTGAADDSGLPNDRFFAVRPEGSVSTLKIQRTERGDSAVYLCASSFGGLGDQPQHFGDGTRLSIL.

The chain links TRBV18 to TRBJ2-1, with 11 bases identical to TRBD1. CDR3 size: 16 residues. V was clipped by 0 bases and J by 10 bases; unmatched bases: 8. The germline V gene encodes CDR1 KGHSH and CDR2 LQKENI. Here the CDR3 reads CASSPPTGQGVVEQFF. The CDR3 DNA reads as TGTGCCAGCTCACCACCGACGGGACAGGGGGTTGTCGAGCAGTTCTTC.

This chain uses TRBV3-1 (or the pseudogene TRBV3-2) with TRBJ1-1; 7 nucleotides match TRBD1. The V segment lost 7 bases and the J segment 6 bases; nucleotides outside the gene matches: 14. This CDR3 region has 15 residues. Germline V CDR1 and CDR2: LGHDT, YNNKEL (reference sequence). CDR3 in amino acids: CASKLKDRTISEAFF. The DNA for the CDR3 is TGTGCCAGCAAACTCAAGGACAGGACGATCTCTGAAGCTTTCTTT.

This CDR3 is CASRETDRNNEQFF. The CDR3 nucleotides are TGTGCCAGCAGGGAAACCGACAGGAACAATGAGCAGTTCTTC. V is TRBV2 and J is TRBJ2-1; possibly TRBD1 for D (6 bases). Germline CDR1 and CDR2: SNHLY and FYNNEI. V was pared by 6 bases and J by 5 bases, with 14 bases between. The CDR3 extends over 14 amino acids.

This sequence joins TRBV11-3 and TRBJ2-1; D is perhaps TRBD2 (6 bases). CDR3 length: 19 residues. With 1 base removed from V and 0 bases from J, the gap between germline ends came to 19 bases. Germline-derived CDR1 and CDR2 are SGHNT and YENEEA. CDR3 sequence: CASSLGRGLPQRSYNEQFF. In nucleotides, the CDR3 is TGTGCCAGCAGCTTAGGGAGAGGACTACCTCAACGCTCCTACAATGAGCAGTTCTTC.

The chain has TRBV7-9 and TRBJ2-7; tentatively, D is TRBD2 (5 bases). V was shortened by 2 bases and J by 0 bases, with 11 bases between the two germline ends. CDR3 length: 15 residues. From germline, CDR1 is SEHNR and CDR2 FQNEAQ (reference sequence). The CDR3 loop is CASSLSPGTSYEQYF. In nucleotides, the CDR3 is TGTGCCAGCAGCTTATCTCCGGGAACCTCCTACGAGCAGTACTTC.

Regarding this clone: The same CDR3 is also encoded by other DNA sequences in this sample. J is TRBJ1-1 and V is TRBV5-1; D uncertain. Germline V gene lookup returns CDR1 SGHRS and CDR2 YFSETQ. V shed 0 bases and J shed 2 bases, with 8 bases lying between them. The CDR3 is 14 residues long. The CDR3 DNA follows: TGCGCCAGCAGCTTGGGAGGGTTCAACACTGAAGCTTTCTTT. Protein product: CASSLGGFNTEAFF.

This chain connects TRBV7-9 to TRBJ1-1; D is perhaps TRBD1 (6 bases). The germline gives CDR1 SEHNR, CDR2 FQNEAQ (reference sequence). The CDR3 spans 12 residues. The V gene lost 5 bases and the J gene lost 5 bases, with 9 bases spanning the gap. In DNA, the CDR3 is TGTGCCAGCAGCCATAGGGGGACTGAAGCTTTCTTT. Amino acids: CASSHRGTEAFF.

Only a few counts were recorded for this clone. J is TRBJ1-1 and V is TRBV7-9; D is unclear. This CDR3 contains 14 residues. Trimming removed 1 base from V and 8 bases from J, with 14 bases in between. In germline, CDR1 is SEHNR, CDR2 FQNEAQ (reference sequence). The chain's CDR3 is CASSLVTTQTEAFF. Written as DNA, the CDR3 is TGTGCCAGCAGCTTAGTGACCACACAGACAGAAGCTTTCTTT. The full variable domain, its missing parts supplied by reference TRBV7-9 and TRBJ1-1, is DTGVSQNPRHKITKRGQNVTFRCDPISEHNRLYWYRQTLGQGPEFLTYFQNEAQLEKSRLLSDRFSAERPKGSFSTLEIQRTEQGDSAMYLCASSLVTTQTEAFFGQGTRLTVV.

This rearrangement joins TRBV2 to TRBJ1-5; D gene uncertain. Trimming took off 2 bases at V and 3 bases at J, with 5 bases between the two ends. Germline lookup yields CDR1 SNHLY and CDR2 FYNNEI. The CDR3 spans 13 residues. The CDR3 DNA sequence: TGTGCCAGCAGTGAACGGGACAATCAGCCCCAGCATTTT. This encodes CASSERDNQPQHF.